These 2 T cell receptor beta chains came from one sample sequenced in a study of blood T cell repertoires in COVID-19. Data came from immunoSEQ multiplex PCR; TCRdb stores just in-frame clones and leaves some out. The sample lists fewer than 250,000 clones, roughly 86% occurring once. The specimen sequenced was peripheral blood. The receptors were sampled from a woman in her sixties or seventies who had recovered from COVID-19.

This clone was recorded only once. The CDR3 bases are TGCGCCAGCAGTCGGACCGGGACTGCAACCTACGAGCAGTACTTC. Protein: CASSRTGTATYEQYF. This chain uses TRBV4-1 with TRBJ2-7; tentative D call: TRBD2 (6 bases). The length of the CDR3 is 15 residues. Between the trimmed V and J ends, which lost 6 bases and 2 bases, there was a span of 17 bases. From germline, CDR1 is MGHRA and CDR2 YSYEKL.

The chain is built from TRBV6-5 and TRBJ1-5; weak D call: TRBD1 (5 bases). The CDR3 covers 14 residues. V shed 6 bases and J shed 3 bases, with 12 bases lying between them. In germline, CDR1 is MNHEY, CDR2 SVGAGI. The CDR3 bases are TGTGCCAGCAGCTTTGGGACTAACAATCAGCCCCAGCATTTT. Translated: CASSFGTNNQPQHF.